The rows below give T cell receptor beta chains drawn from one sample of a study of blood T cell repertoires in COVID-19. The table came from immunoSEQ multiplex PCR; TCRdb's copy has only in-frame clones and leaves some out. This sample has around 230,000 clones, with approximately 81% found just once. Source material: peripheral blood. The receptors were sampled from a woman over 75 with acute or convalescent COVID-19. The CDR3 runs from the conserved cysteine through the conserved F or W. Each record gives: V gene, J gene, clone size, D gene, CDR3 protein, CDR3 DNA. The D gene is left open where the match is weak. The size of a clone is reported for some rows only, either as once, few or many, or as a class for expanded clones.

v_call: TRBV6-2/TRBV6-3
j_call: TRBJ1-1
clone_size: once
d_call: NA
cdr3_aa: CASSDGFRGSNTEAFF
cdr3_nt: TGTGCCAGCAGTGACGGGTTCCGGGGATCGAACACTGAAGCTTTCTTT

v_call: TRBV19
j_call: TRBJ2-3
clone_size: NA
d_call: TRBD1
cdr3_aa: CASSRRDRFTDTQYF
cdr3_nt: TGTGCCAGTAGTCGTCGGGACAGGTTCACAGATACGCAGTATTTT

v_call: TRBV7-2
j_call: TRBJ2-7
clone_size: NA
d_call: TRBD2
cdr3_aa: CASSASGGAQYEQYF
cdr3_nt: TGTGCCAGCAGCGCGAGCGGGGGGGCTCAGTACGAGCAGTACTTC

v_call: TRBV4-1
j_call: TRBJ2-5
clone_size: NA
d_call: NA
cdr3_aa: CASSQGGPSTETQYF
cdr3_nt: TGCGCCAGCAGCCAGGGGGGGCCTAGTACCGAGACCCAGTACTTC

v_call: TRBV28
j_call: TRBJ1-5
clone_size: NA
d_call: TRBD1
cdr3_aa: CASSSRGQGGQPQHF
cdr3_nt: TGTGCCAGCAGTTCCCGAGGACAGGGAGGTCAGCCCCAGCATTTT

v_call: TRBV2
j_call: TRBJ2-1
clone_size: NA
d_call: TRBD2
cdr3_aa: CASSEARGGNYNEQFF
cdr3_nt: TGTGCCAGCAGTGAAGCCCGGGGGGGAAACTACAATGAGCAGTTCTTC

v_call: TRBV5-1
j_call: TRBJ2-7
clone_size: NA
d_call: NA
cdr3_aa: CASSLDAGTAYEQYF
cdr3_nt: TGCGCCAGCAGCTTGGATGCGGGAACCGCCTACGAGCAGTACTTC

v_call: TRBV5-4
j_call: TRBJ1-1
clone_size: NA
d_call: NA
cdr3_aa: CASSLSGATEAFF
cdr3_nt: TGTGCCAGCAGCTTGAGTGGGGCGACGGAAGCTTTCTTT

v_call: TRBV5-1
j_call: TRBJ2-1
clone_size: NA
d_call: TRBD2
cdr3_aa: CASSTTSGEVPEQFF
cdr3_nt: TGCGCCAGCAGCACCACTAGCGGGGAGGTCCCTGAGCAGTTCTTC

v_call: TRBV28
j_call: TRBJ1-1
clone_size: NA
d_call: NA
cdr3_aa: CASRAPMNTEAFF
cdr3_nt: TGTGCCAGCAGGGCCCCCATGAACACTGAAGCTTTCTTT

v_call: TRBV12-3/TRBV12-4
j_call: TRBJ1-2
clone_size: NA
d_call: NA
cdr3_aa: CASSHGQSGTYTF
cdr3_nt: TGTGCCAGCAGTCATGGACAGAGTGGTACCTACACCTTC

v_call: TRBV2
j_call: TRBJ2-1
clone_size: NA
d_call: TRBD2
cdr3_aa: CASSEVSGSSGEQFF
cdr3_nt: TGTGCCAGCAGTGAGGTTAGCGGGAGTTCAGGGGAGCAGTTCTTC

v_call: TRBV7-9
j_call: TRBJ1-2
clone_size: NA
d_call: NA
cdr3_aa: CASSLRGSGYTF
cdr3_nt: TGTGCCAGCAGCTTGCGGGGCTCTGGCTACACCTTC

v_call: TRBV27
j_call: TRBJ2-7
clone_size: NA
d_call: TRBD1
cdr3_aa: CASSLSRDREYEQYF
cdr3_nt: TGTGCCAGCAGTTTATCACGGGACAGGGAGTACGAGCAGTACTTC

v_call: TRBV2
j_call: TRBJ1-3
clone_size: NA
d_call: NA
cdr3_aa: CASSEEVQLGNTIYF
cdr3_nt: TGTGCCAGCAGTGAAGAAGTACAGTTGGGAAACACCATATATTTT

v_call: TRBV5-6
j_call: TRBJ2-3
clone_size: NA
d_call: TRBD1
cdr3_aa: CASSLTGGADTQYF
cdr3_nt: TGTGCCAGCAGCTTGACAGGGGGCGCAGATACGCAGTATTTT

v_call: TRBV7-2
j_call: TRBJ2-5
clone_size: NA
d_call: TRBD2
cdr3_aa: CASSLAPRGSGGPGTQYF
cdr3_nt: TGTGCCAGCAGCCTAGCCCCCCGGGGTAGCGGGGGACCGGGGACCCAGTACTTC

v_call: TRBV12-3/TRBV12-4
j_call: TRBJ2-1
clone_size: NA
d_call: TRBD2
cdr3_aa: CASSRGDPNEQFF
cdr3_nt: TGTGCCAGCAGTCGGGGGGACCCTAATGAGCAGTTCTTC

v_call: TRBV7-9
j_call: TRBJ2-3
clone_size: NA
d_call: NA
cdr3_aa: CASSLENQGRPGRGVTQYF
cdr3_nt: TGTGCCAGCAGCTTAGAAAACCAGGGGCGGCCTGGGCGAGGGGTAACGCAGTATTTT

v_call: TRBV6-5
j_call: TRBJ1-5
clone_size: NA
d_call: TRBD1
cdr3_aa: CASSSNTGGDQPQHF
cdr3_nt: TGTGCCAGCAGTTCTAATACAGGGGGCGATCAGCCCCAGCATTTT

v_call: TRBV5-3
j_call: TRBJ1-1
clone_size: once
d_call: NA
cdr3_aa: CARSLTGGGTEAFF
cdr3_nt: TGTGCCAGAAGCTTAACGGGAGGGGGCACTGAAGCTTTCTTT

v_call: TRBV6-5
j_call: TRBJ2-5
clone_size: NA
d_call: TRBD2
cdr3_aa: CASSYLGLAGEETQYF
cdr3_nt: TGTGCCAGCAGTTACCTAGGACTAGCGGGGGAAGAGACCCAGTACTTC

v_call: TRBV5-1
j_call: TRBJ1-2
clone_size: NA
d_call: TRBD1
cdr3_aa: CASSSHPTGEGRYTF
cdr3_nt: TGCGCCAGCAGCTCGCATCCGACAGGGGAAGGTCGCTACACCTTC

v_call: TRBV4-1
j_call: TRBJ1-4
clone_size: NA
d_call: NA
cdr3_aa: CASSPQGGVGNEKLFF
cdr3_nt: TGCGCCAGCAGCCCCCAAGGGGGGGTCGGAAATGAAAAACTGTTTTTT

v_call: TRBV9
j_call: TRBJ1-3
clone_size: NA
d_call: NA
cdr3_aa: CASSPPGPSSGNTIYF
cdr3_nt: TGTGCCAGCAGCCCCCCGGGTCCATCCTCTGGAAACACCATATATTTT

v_call: TRBV19
j_call: TRBJ2-1
clone_size: NA
d_call: TRBD2
cdr3_aa: CASSLRGGTSGLVTDNEQFF
cdr3_nt: TGTGCCAGTAGCCTCCGCGGCGGGACTAGCGGCCTCGTAACCGACAATGAGCAGTTCTTC